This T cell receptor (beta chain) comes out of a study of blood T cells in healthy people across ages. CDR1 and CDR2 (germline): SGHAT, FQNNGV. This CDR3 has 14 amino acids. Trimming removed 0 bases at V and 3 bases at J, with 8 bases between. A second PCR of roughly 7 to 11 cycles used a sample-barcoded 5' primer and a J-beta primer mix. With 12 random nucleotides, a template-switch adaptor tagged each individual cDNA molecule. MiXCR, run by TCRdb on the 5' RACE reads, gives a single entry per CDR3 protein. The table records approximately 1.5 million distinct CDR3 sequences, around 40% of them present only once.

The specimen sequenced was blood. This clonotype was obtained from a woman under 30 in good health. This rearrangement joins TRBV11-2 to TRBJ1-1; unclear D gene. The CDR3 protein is CASSLDGQHTEAFF. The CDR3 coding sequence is TGTGCCAGCAGCTTAGATGGGCAGCACACTGAAGCTTTCTTT.